This T cell receptor (beta chain) came from a study of neoadjuvant nivolumab and ipilimumab in lung cancer. TCRdb's copy holds only in-frame clones and misses some; the assay was immunoSEQ multiplex PCR. The sample consists of 25,000 to 30,000 clones, 83% of them appearing once. This CDR3 spans 13 amino acids. Germline-derived CDR1 and CDR2 are GTSNPN and SVGIG (reference sequence). V lost 0 bases, J lost 10 bases, and 15 bases lay in between. The chain has TRBV30 and TRBJ1-2; D gene ambiguous. This material consisted of tumor tissue, taken after neoadjuvant nivolumab, alone or with ipilimumab, at or shortly before surgery. The TCR was taken from an adult with non-small cell lung cancer. CDR3 sequence (DNA): TGTGCCTGGAGTGTGATGTCAGGCACGGACTACACCTTC. Its protein is CAWSVMSGTDYTF.